The 21 T cell receptor beta chains below were found in one sample sequenced in a study of T cells in women clearing cervical HPV infection. TCRdb's copy holds only in-frame clones and misses some; the assay was immunoSEQ multiplex PCR. The listing records under 50,000 clones. Source material: blood buffy coat. These receptors were obtained from a woman between 18 and 70 years old with a cervical HPV16 infection that either progressed to CIN3+ or cleared (not recorded which).

In regard to this clone: The read finishes 3 residues shy of the CDR3 end, and the germline J gene is used to complete it. The genes are TRBV6-4 and TRBJ2-1; 9 bases agree with TRBD2. The CDR3 runs 12 residues. Per germline, CDR1 MRHNA and CDR2 SNTAGT. With V trimmed by 6 bases and J by 6 bases, 0 bases remained unmatched. The CDR3 spells CASRTSGNEQFF. The CDR3 DNA, read in part, is TGTGCCAGCAGGACTAGCGGCAATGAG.

Points on this clone: The read ends 3 residues before the CDR3 terminus; that terminus is restored from the germline J gene. The genes are TRBV18 and TRBJ1-1; 7 bases line up with TRBD1. Germline loops: CDR1 KGHSH, CDR2 LQKENI. The ends lost 6 bases at V and 1 base at J; junction bases unmatched: 8. The CDR3 consists of 15 residues. The covered CDR3 bases are TGTGCCAGCTCCCTAGGGGGCACAGGGAACACTGAA. This translates into CASSLGGTGNTE. The whole CDR3 sequence reads CASSLGGTGNTEAFF. The full variable domain, completed using reference TRBV18 and TRBJ1-1, is NAGVMQNPRHLVRRRGQEARLRCSPMKGHSHVYWYRQLPEEGLKFMVYLQKENIIDESGMPKERFSAEFPKEGPSILRIQQVVRGDSAAYFCASSLGGTGNTEAFFGQGTRLTVV.

For this clone: The CDR3 end falls 3 residues outside the read, so it is completed with the germline J gene. The J gene is TRBJ1-3, the V gene TRBV19, with unresolved D. The length of the CDR3 is 12 residues. Trimming removed 5 bases at V and 8 bases at J, with 10 bases between. Germline V gene lookup returns CDR1 LNHDA and CDR2 SQIVND (reference sequence). The sequenced CDR3 bases are TGTGCCAGTAGTGGGCTGGTGCACACC. Translation gives CASSGLVHT. In full, the CDR3 reads CASSGLVHTIYF.

Comments on this clone: The read ends 3 residues before the CDR3 terminus; that terminus is restored from the germline J gene. The chain is built from TRBV14 and TRBJ2-7; 11 bases fit TRBD1. With V trimmed by 5 bases and J by 4 bases, 10 bases remained unmatched. Germline V gives CDR1 SGHDN, CDR2 FVKESK. The CDR3 has 16 residues. Here the CDR3 reads CASSKILGQGAYEQYF. CDR3 bases read: TGTGCCAGCAGCAAAATACTCGGACAGGGGGCGTACGAG. The whole variable domain, remainder taken from reference TRBV14 and TRBJ2-7, is EAGVTQFPSHSVIEKGQTVTLRCDPISGHDNLYWYRRVMGKEIKFLLHFVKESKQDESGMPNNRFLAERTGGTYSTLKVQPAELEDSGVYFCASSKILGQGAYEQYFGPGTRLTVT.

As regards this clone: The CDR3 end falls 3 residues outside the read, so it is completed with the germline J gene. The chain links TRBV7-8 to TRBJ1-2, with TRBD1 identical over 10 bases. There are 15 residues in the CDR3. The germline CDR1 and CDR2 sequences are SGHVS and FQNEAQ. The CDR3 loop reads CASSLGTGDSYDYTF. CDR3 bases read: TGTGCCAGCAGCTTGGGGACAGGGGATTCCTACGAC.

This clone is deemed medium-sized by its frequency. The CDR3 goes on 3 residues after the read ends, and that part is filled in from the germline J gene. The chain recombines TRBV2 with TRBJ2-1; tentative D call: TRBD2 (7 bases). Deletions cut 6 bases from V and 9 bases from J, with 9 bases between. The germline V gene has CDR1 SNHLY and CDR2 FYNNEI. This CDR3 contains 11 residues. The sequenced part of the CDR3 DNA is TGTGCCAGCAGGGGAGGGGGTGAG. It codes for CASRGGGE. The complete CDR3 reads CASRGGGEQFF.

Turning to this clone: Read coverage stops 3 residues before the CDR3 terminus; the germline J gene supplies the remainder. The V gene is TRBV20-1, the J gene TRBJ2-1; TRBD2 aligns across 9 bases. The CDR3 loop spans 16 amino acids. The V and J ends lost 0 bases and 3 bases, in that order; junction bases with no gene match: 6. Germline CDR1 and CDR2: DFQATT and SNEGSKA (reference sequence). CDR3 bases read: TGCAGTGCTAGAGATCCGGCGGGGGGGGACTACAATGAG. Residues: CSARDPAGGDYNE. The full CDR3 protein is CSARDPAGGDYNEQFF.

Comment on this clone: The sequence runs out 3 residues before the end of the CDR3; the remainder is reconstructed from the germline J gene. This chain links TRBV11-2 with TRBJ1-1; unclear D gene. Germline V gene data show CDR1 as SGHAT and CDR2 as FQNNGV. The length of the CDR3 is 14 residues. This CDR3 reads CASSLLQYPLEAFF. The sequenced CDR3 bases are TGTGCCAGCAGCTTACTACAGTATCCTTTGGAA.

Concerning this clone itself: Read coverage stops 3 residues before the CDR3 terminus; the germline J gene supplies the remainder. The chain recombines TRBV12-3 or TRBV12-4 with TRBJ1-2, with D perhaps TRBD1 (6 bases). The CDR3 extends over 14 amino acids. V gave up 5 bases and J gave up 3 bases, with 13 bases separating them. Incomplete CDR3 DNA: TGTGCCAGCAGTAGGGAGACAGGACACTATGGC. It encodes CASSRETGHYG. The full CDR3 protein reads CASSRETGHYGYTF.

A remark on this clone: The read falls 3 residues short of the CDR3 end, and the missing part is taken from the germline J gene. The gene calls are TRBV2 and TRBJ2-7; TRBD1 agrees at 8 bases. CDR1 and CDR2 from the germline V gene are SNHLY and FYNNEI. The trim removed 6 bases at V and 4 bases at J, leaving 5 bases unmatched. The CDR3 totals 13 residues. The covered CDR3 bases are TGTGCCAGCAGAACCGACAGGGGTTACGAG. Its translation: CASRTDRGYE. The full CDR3 reads CASRTDRGYEQYF.

A word on this clone: From the germline J gene comes the end of the CDR3, since the read stops 3 residues before it. This chain connects TRBV3-1 (or the pseudogene TRBV3-2) to TRBJ1-1; 9 bases fit TRBD1. V gave up 1 base and J gave up 7 bases; unmatched junction bases: 7. The germline gives CDR1 LGHDT, CDR2 YNNKEL (reference sequence). The CDR3 spans 15 residues. CDR3 region: CASSQGGQGRGEAFF. Incomplete CDR3 DNA: TGTGCCAGCAGCCAAGGAGGACAGGGGCGAGGTGAA.

For this clone: With the read ending 3 residues before the CDR3 end, the germline J gene is used to fill in that end. The rearrangement joins TRBV4-1 to TRBJ1-5; no clear D gene. V was pared by 1 base and J by 0 bases, with 13 bases between. In germline, CDR1 is MGHRA, CDR2 YSYEKL. This CDR3 has 17 residues. CDR3: CASSQAYSDYSNQPQHF. The covered CDR3 bases are TGCGCCAGCAGCCAAGCCTATTCGGACTATAGCAATCAGCCC.

As regards this clone: Sequencing ends 3 residues short of the CDR3 end; the germline J gene provides the rest. The chain couples TRBV20-1 to TRBJ2-3; 7 nucleotides line up with TRBD1. This CDR3 is 13 amino acids long. Germline V gene sequence: CDR1 DFQATT, CDR2 SNEGSKA (reference sequence). The sequenced part of the CDR3 DNA is TGCAGTGCTAGGACAGGGTTTGACCAGCCG. Translating it yields CSARTGFDQP. The entire CDR3 reads CSARTGFDQPQYF.

With regard to this clone: Read data end 3 residues before the CDR3 end; the end is taken from the germline J gene. This chain links TRBV28 with TRBJ1-5, with D possibly matching TRBD1 (6 bases). V lost 3 bases and J lost 5, with 14 bases in between. This CDR3 contains 15 residues. Germline V gene lookup returns CDR1 MDHEN and CDR2 SYDVKM. CDR3 residues: CASSFTRGGDQPQHF. The DNA read from the CDR3 is TGTGCCAGCAGTTTTACAAGAGGGGGTGATCAGCCC.

In the case of this clone: The CDR3 extends 3 residues past the end of the read, so its final part is completed from the germline J gene. The chain combines TRBV24-1 with TRBJ2-3, with D unclear. V lost 4 bases, J lost 0 bases, and 4 bases lay in between. Germline V CDR1 and CDR2: KGHDR, SFDVKD. This CDR3 contains 13 residues. The CDR3 reads CATSELSTDTQYF. The sequenced CDR3 bases are TGTGCCACCAGTGAACTCAGCACAGATACG.

Regarding this clone: The observed sequence ends 3 residues before the CDR3 terminus, with the missing tail filled in from the germline J gene. The V and J genes are TRBV19 and TRBJ1-1; D is unclear. V lost 6 bases and J 6 bases, leaving 14 bases between the germline ends. Germline CDR1 LNHDA, CDR2 SQIVND (reference sequence). This CDR3 has 13 residues. CDR3 in amino acids: CASSQAGRAEAFF. The CDR3 DNA, read in part, is TGTGCCAGTAGCCAAGCGGGGAGGGCTGAA.

Turning to this clone: The DNA ends 3 residues before the CDR3 does, and the rest of the CDR3 is filled in from the germline J gene. The chain is built from TRBV11-2 and TRBJ2-7; D gene uncertain. The germline V gene encodes CDR1 SGHAT and CDR2 FQNNGV. Between the trimmed V and J ends, which lost 0 bases and 3 bases, there was a span of 3 bases. The length of the CDR3 is 12 residues. The CDR3 bases that were read are TGTGCCAGCAGCTTAGAATACTACGAG. Residues: CASSLEYYE. From start to end, the CDR3 is CASSLEYYEQYF.

With respect to this clone: The missing CDR3 end, 3 residues past where the read stops, is filled in from the germline J gene. The rearrangement joins TRBV5-1 to TRBJ1-4, with TRBD1 matching over 8 bases. The germline V gene has CDR1 SGHRS and CDR2 YFSETQ. The CDR3 sequence is 15 residues long. V lost 2 bases, J lost 8 bases, and 8 bases stayed unmatched. The DNA read from the CDR3 is TGCGCCAGCAGCTTTGGGACAGGAGGGGGAGAAAAA. As protein: CASSFGTGGGEK. The entire CDR3 sequence reads CASSFGTGGGEKLFF. Complete variable domain (other parts from reference TRBV5-1 and TRBJ1-4): KAGVTQTPRYLIKTRGQQVTLSCSPISGHRSVSWYQQTPGQGLQFLFEYFSETQRNKGNFPGRFSGRQFSNSRSEMNVSTLELGDSALYLCASSFGTGGGEKLFFGSGTQLSVL.

A word on this clone: The DNA ends 3 residues before the CDR3 does, and the rest of the CDR3 is filled in from the germline J gene. J is TRBJ2-7 and V is TRBV5-1; TRBD1 aligns across 8 bases. The CDR3 has 15 amino acids. V trimming: 2 bases; J trimming: 5 bases; junction bases outside the gene matches: 9. CDR1 and CDR2 from the germline V gene are SGHRS and YFSETQ. The CDR3 DNA, read in part, is TGCGCCAGCAGCTTACTGGGACAGGTCTTTGACGAG. This codes for CASSLLGQVFDE. In full, the CDR3 reads CASSLLGQVFDEQYF. Drawing the rest from reference TRBV5-1 and TRBJ2-7, the complete variable domain is KAGVTQTPRYLIKTRGQQVTLSCSPISGHRSVSWYQQTPGQGLQFLFEYFSETQRNKGNFPGRFSGRQFSNSRSEMNVSTLELGDSALYLCASSLLGQVFDEQYFGPGTRLTVT.

For this clone: The missing CDR3 end, 3 residues past where the read stops, is filled in from the germline J gene. The V and J genes are TRBV6-1 and TRBJ2-4; D is possibly TRBD1 (5 bases). Germline CDR1 is MNHNS and CDR2 is SASEGT. CDR3 length: 14 residues. Partial CDR3 DNA: TGTGCCAGCAGTGAATCACAGGCCCTCTATGGT. It yields the protein CASSESQALYG. The full CDR3 protein reads CASSESQALYGQYF.

In the case of this clone: The read stops 3 residues short of the end of the CDR3; the missing end is completed from the germline J gene. The chain carries TRBV5-1 and TRBJ1-4, with 7 bases lining up with TRBD1. With 3 bases clipped from V and 6 bases from J, the junction kept 8 bases outside the gene matches. This CDR3 region has 15 residues. CDR1 and CDR2 (germline): SGHRS, YFSETQ. The covered CDR3 bases are TGCGCCAGCAGCTCCTCGGGACAGAGGGATGAAAAA. Protein sequence: CASSSSGQRDEK. The complete CDR3 reads CASSSSGQRDEKLFF.